This T cell receptor (beta chain) stems from a study of blood T cells in healthy people across ages. As regards this clonotype: Its antigen is unidentified.

Study results and limitations: Naive CD4+ cell counts and diversity both ran higher in long-lived than in aged donors.

The CDR3 runs 14 residues. CDR1 SEHNR and CDR2 FQNEAQ come from the germline V gene (reference sequence). The J segment lost 5 bases and the V segment lost 5 bases, leaving 4 bases of the junction unmatched. A sample-barcoded 5' primer and a J-beta primer mix were used in a second PCR of roughly 7 to 11 cycles. TCRdb redid the calling of the 5' RACE reads with MiXCR, one entry per CDR3 protein. The sample includes 1.6 million or so distinct CDR3 sequences, about 32% seen only once; the top ten take roughly 12%. The origin of this receptor is a woman in her thirties in good health. The sample comprised blood. J is TRBJ1-1 and V is TRBV7-9, with TRBD1 matching 11 bases. The DNA of the CDR3 is TGTGCCAGCAGCCGGACAGGGGGCCTAACTGAAGCTTTCTTT. This gives the protein CASSRTGGLTEAFF.